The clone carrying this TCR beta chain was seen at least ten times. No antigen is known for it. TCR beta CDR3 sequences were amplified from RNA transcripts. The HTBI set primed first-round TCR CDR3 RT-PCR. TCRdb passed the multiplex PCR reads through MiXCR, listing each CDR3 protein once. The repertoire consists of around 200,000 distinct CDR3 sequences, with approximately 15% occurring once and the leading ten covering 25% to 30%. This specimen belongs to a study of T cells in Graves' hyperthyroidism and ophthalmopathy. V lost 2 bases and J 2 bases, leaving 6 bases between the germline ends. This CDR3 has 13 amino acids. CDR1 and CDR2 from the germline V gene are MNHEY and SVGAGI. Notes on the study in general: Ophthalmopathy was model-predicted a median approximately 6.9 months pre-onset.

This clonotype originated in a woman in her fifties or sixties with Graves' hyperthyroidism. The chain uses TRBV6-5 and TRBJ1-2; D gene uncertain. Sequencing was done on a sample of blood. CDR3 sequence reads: CASSYTDNYGYTF. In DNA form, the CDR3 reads TGTGCCAGCAGTTACACTGACAACTATGGCTACACCTTC.